This passage covers 2 T cell receptor beta chains from one sample sequenced in a study of blood T cell repertoires in COVID-19. Clones were read by immunoSEQ multiplex PCR, and TCRdb kept only the in-frame ones, dropping some. The sample contains about 180,000 clones, 80% to 90% of which appear only once. Sample: PBMCs or T cells enriched from blood (not recorded which). The receptor source for this set is a woman aged 18-29 years who had recovered from COVID-19.

This chain joins TRBV29-1 and TRBJ1-1, with D maybe TRBD1 (5 bases). Germline V gene sequence: CDR1 SQVTM, CDR2 ANQGSEA. V lost 4 bases and J 1 base, leaving 13 bases between the germline ends. The CDR3 covers 14 residues. CDR3 protein: CSVVAGPQNTEAFF. Written as DNA, the CDR3 is TGCAGCGTTGTGGCAGGGCCCCAGAACACTGAAGCTTTCTTT.

The CDR3 DNA reads TGCAGCGCTGGGCTCAGAAACACCATATATTTT. Residues: CSAGLRNTIYF. The chain recombines TRBV29-1 with TRBJ1-3; D gene unclear. Trimming removed 7 bases from V and 5 bases from J, with 9 bases in between. The germline V gene has CDR1 SQVTM and CDR2 ANQGSEA. CDR3 length: 11 residues. The whole variable domain, remainder taken from reference TRBV29-1 and TRBJ1-3, is SAVISQKPSRDICQRGTSLTIQCQVDSQVTMMFWYRQQPGQSLTLIATANQGSEATYESGFVIDKFPISRPNLTFSTLTVSNMSPEDSSIYLCSAGLRNTIYFGEGSWLTVV.